This T cell receptor beta chain was documented in a study of early T cells in non-severe SARS-CoV-2 infection. On the study more broadly: Bulk RNA from unsorted whole blood was sequenced; chains were unpaired.

TCRdb used MiXCR to reprocess the 5' RACE reads, holding one entry per CDR3 protein. The profile shows around 65,000 distinct CDR3 sequences, 10% to 15% of them singletons. There are 15 residues in the CDR3. Deletions cut 0 bases from V and 5 bases from J, with 14 bases between. The germline CDR1 and CDR2 sequences are LGHNA and YSLEER. V usage is TRBV4-3 and J usage is TRBJ2-7; a possible D gene is TRBD2 (5 bases). The material was whole blood, obtained at baseline. The source is an adult who was a healthcare worker with PCR-confirmed SARS-CoV-2 infection or an uninfected control (not recorded which). In DNA form, the CDR3 reads TGCGCCAGCAGCCAAGATGCCAGCGGAGTCCACGAGCAGTACTTC. It codes for CASSQDASGVHEQYF.